This TCR beta chain came from a study of T cell responses to AZD1222 COVID-19 vaccine. In the study overall: Pooled in the analysis were second doses at about 4 or about 12 weeks. Study-level results: Baseline serostatus was positive in only a handful of AZD1222 recipients. Repertoire collection took place solely once the T cell response had peaked.

Of note for this clone: Its specificity is not known.

TCRdb keeps only in-frame clones here, not all; method: immunoSEQ multiplex PCR. The sample contains around 35,000 clones, less than 90% of which appear only once. Germline V gene data show CDR1 as GTSNPN and CDR2 as SVGIG (reference sequence). CDR3 length: 13 residues. Trimming stripped 5 bases from V and 2 bases from J, with 12 bases between. This receptor was obtained from an adult in good health. This chain uses TRBV30 with TRBJ1-2; possibly TRBD1 for D (5 bases). This specimen was peripheral blood, taken on day 0 of AZD1222 vaccination. The CDR3 region is CAWSQAFNYGYTF. The CDR3 DNA reads as TGTGCCTGGTCACAGGCGTTCAACTATGGCTACACCTTC.